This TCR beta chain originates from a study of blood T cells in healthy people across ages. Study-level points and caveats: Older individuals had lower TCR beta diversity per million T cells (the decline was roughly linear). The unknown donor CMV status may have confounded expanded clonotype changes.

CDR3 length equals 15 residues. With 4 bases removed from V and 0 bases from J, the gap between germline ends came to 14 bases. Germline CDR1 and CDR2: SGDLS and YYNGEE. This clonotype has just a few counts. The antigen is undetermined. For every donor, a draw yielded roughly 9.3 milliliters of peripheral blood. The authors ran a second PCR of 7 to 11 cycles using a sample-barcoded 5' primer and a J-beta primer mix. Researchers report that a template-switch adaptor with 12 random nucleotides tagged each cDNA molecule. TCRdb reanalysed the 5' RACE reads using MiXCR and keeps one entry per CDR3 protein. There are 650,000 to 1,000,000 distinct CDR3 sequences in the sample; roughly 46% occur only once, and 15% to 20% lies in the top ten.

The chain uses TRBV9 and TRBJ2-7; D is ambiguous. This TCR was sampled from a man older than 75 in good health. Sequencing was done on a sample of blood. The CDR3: CASSPRAANSYEQYF. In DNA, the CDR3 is TGTGCCAGCAGCCCCCGGGCCGCTAACTCCTACGAGCAGTACTTC.